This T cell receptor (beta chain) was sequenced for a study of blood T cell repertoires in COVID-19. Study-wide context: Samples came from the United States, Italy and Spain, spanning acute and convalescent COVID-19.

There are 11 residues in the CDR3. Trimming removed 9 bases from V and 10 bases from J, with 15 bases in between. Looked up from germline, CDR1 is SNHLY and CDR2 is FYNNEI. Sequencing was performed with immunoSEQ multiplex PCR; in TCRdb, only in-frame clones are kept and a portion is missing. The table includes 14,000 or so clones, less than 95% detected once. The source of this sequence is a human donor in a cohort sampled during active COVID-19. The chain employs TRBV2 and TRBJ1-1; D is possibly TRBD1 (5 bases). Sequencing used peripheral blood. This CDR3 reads CARGPGKAAFF. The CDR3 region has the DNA TGTGCCAGGGGGCCAGGAAAGGCAGCTTTCTTT.